This T cell receptor (beta chain) originates from a study of blood T cell repertoires in COVID-19. This CDR3 is built from 13 residues. In germline, CDR1 is SGHTA, CDR2 FQGTGA. Unmatched junction bases numbered 2, after V lost 5 bases and J lost 4 bases. Repertoires were generated with immunoSEQ multiplex PCR, while TCRdb's copy carries only in-frame clones and drops some. Of some 110,000 clones detected, roughly nine tenths appear once; the ten largest clones hold 3.5% to 5.5%. The V call is TRBV7-3, the J call TRBJ1-2, with 9 bases that match TRBD1. The clonotype originates from a middle-aged man with acute or convalescent COVID-19. Source material: peripheral blood. DNA of the CDR3: TGTGCCAGCAGCACAGGGGGCGGCTATGGCTACACCTTC. Translation: CASSTGGGYGYTF.